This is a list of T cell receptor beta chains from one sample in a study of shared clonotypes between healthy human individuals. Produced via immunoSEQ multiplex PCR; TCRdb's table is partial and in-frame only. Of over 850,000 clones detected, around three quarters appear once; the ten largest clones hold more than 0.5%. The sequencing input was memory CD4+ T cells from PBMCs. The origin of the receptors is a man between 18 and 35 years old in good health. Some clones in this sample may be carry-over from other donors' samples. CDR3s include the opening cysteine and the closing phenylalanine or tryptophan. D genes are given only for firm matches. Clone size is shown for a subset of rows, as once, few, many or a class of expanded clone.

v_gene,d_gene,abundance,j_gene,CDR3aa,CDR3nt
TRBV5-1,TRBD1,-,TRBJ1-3,CASSLERGQASGNTIYF,TGCGCCAGCAGCTTGGAAAGGGGACAGGCCTCTGGAAACACCATATATTTT
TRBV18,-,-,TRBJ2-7,CASSPGTTYEQYF,TGTGCCAGCTCCCCGGGAACTACCTACGAGCAGTACTTC
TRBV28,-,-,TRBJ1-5,CASGAQPQHF,TGTGCCAGCGGAGCCCAGCCCCAGCATTTT
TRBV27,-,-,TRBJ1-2,CASSFVDGANYGYTF,TGTGCCAGCAGTTTTGTGGACGGAGCTAACTATGGCTACACCTTC
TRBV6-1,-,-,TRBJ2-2,CASSSHGGELFF,TGTGCCAGCAGTTCCCACGGCGGGGAGCTGTTTTTT
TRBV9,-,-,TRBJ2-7,CASSPRVEVEQYF,TGTGCCAGCAGCCCGCGGGTAGAGGTCGAGCAGTACTTC
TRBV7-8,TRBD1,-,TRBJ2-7,CASSLVDRGNSEQYF,TGTGCCAGCAGCTTAGTCGACAGGGGGAATAGCGAGCAGTACTTC
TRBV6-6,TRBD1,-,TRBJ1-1,CASSYVQGVGAFF,TGTGCCAGCAGTTACGTCCAGGGGGTTGGAGCTTTCTTT
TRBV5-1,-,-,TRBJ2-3,CASSYTTDTQYF,TGCGCCAGCAGCTACACGACAGATACGCAGTATTTT
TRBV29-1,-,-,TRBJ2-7,CSVALYVNEQYF,TGCAGCGTAGCCCTTTATGTCAACGAGCAGTACTTC
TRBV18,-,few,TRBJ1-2,CASSPDTGGANYGYTF,TGTGCCAGCTCACCAGACACGGGGGGCGCGAACTATGGCTACACCTTC
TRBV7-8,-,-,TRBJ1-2,CASSLGWGNYGYTF,TGTGCCAGCAGCTTAGGATGGGGGAACTATGGCTACACCTTC
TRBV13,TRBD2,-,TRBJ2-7,CASSLSSGRDISYEQYF,TGTGCCAGCAGCTTAAGTAGCGGGAGGGACATTTCCTACGAGCAGTACTTC
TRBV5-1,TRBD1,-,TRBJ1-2,CASSLGYRDRANYTF,TGCGCCAGCAGCTTGGGTTACCGGGACAGGGCGAACTACACCTTC
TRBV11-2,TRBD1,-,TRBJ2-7,CASSPIRGQGVEQYF,TGTGCCAGCAGCCCCATTAGGGGACAGGGGGTCGAGCAGTACTTC
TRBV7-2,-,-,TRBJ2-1,CASSPPPIGGWDNEQFF,TGTGCCAGCAGCCCCCCCCCTATAGGGGGATGGGACAATGAGCAGTTCTTC
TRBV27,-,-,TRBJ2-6,CASSFGDSGANVLTF,TGTGCCAGCAGCTTCGGTGACTCTGGGGCCAACGTCCTGACTTTC
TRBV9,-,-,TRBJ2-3,CASSVATRGATDTQYF,TGTGCCAGCAGCGTAGCTACGAGGGGCGCCACAGATACGCAGTATTTT
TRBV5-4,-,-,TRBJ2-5,CATHEGGLFQETQYF,TGTGCCACCCACGAGGGGGGATTATTCCAAGAGACCCAGTACTTC
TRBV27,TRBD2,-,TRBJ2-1,CASSSERDLTYNEQFF,TGTGCCAGCAGTTCCGAGCGGGATCTAACCTACAATGAGCAGTTCTTC
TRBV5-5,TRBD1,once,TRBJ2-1,CASSLGGGTGFGEQFF,TGTGCCAGCAGCTTGGGTGGCGGGACAGGGTTCGGAGAGCAGTTCTTC
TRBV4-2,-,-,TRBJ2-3,CASSQDRQTYF,TGTGCCAGCAGCCAAGATAGGCAGACATATTTT
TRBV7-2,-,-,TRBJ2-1,CASSQTRANYEQFF,TGTGCCAGCAGCCAGACCCGGGCCAACTATGAGCAGTTCTTC
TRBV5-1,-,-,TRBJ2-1,CASSLVRESLLGGYNEQFF,TGCGCCAGCAGCTTGGTGCGGGAGTCCTTATTAGGGGGTTACAATGAGCAGTTCTTC
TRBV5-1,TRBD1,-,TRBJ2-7,CASSSRQGSSYEQYF,TGCGCCAGCAGCTCTAGACAGGGAAGCTCCTACGAGCAGTACTTC
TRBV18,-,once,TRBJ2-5,CASSLGTAETQYF,TGTGCCAGCTCTCTCGGGACGGCGGAGACCCAGTACTTC
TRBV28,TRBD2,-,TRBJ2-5,CASSLGTSGRLETQYF,TGTGCCAGCAGTTTAGGGACTAGCGGGAGGTTGGAGACCCAGTACTTC
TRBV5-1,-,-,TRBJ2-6,CASSLDSSGANVLTF,TGCGCCAGCAGCTTGGACAGCTCTGGGGCCAACGTCCTGACTTTC
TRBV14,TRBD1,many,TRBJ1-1,CASSQDLRTGLNTEAFF,TGTGCCAGCAGCCAAGATCTTAGGACAGGGCTTAACACTGAAGCTTTCTTT
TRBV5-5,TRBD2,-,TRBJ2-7,CASSRRSGRASYEQYF,TGTGCCAGCAGCCGAAGGAGCGGGAGAGCTTCCTACGAGCAGTACTTC
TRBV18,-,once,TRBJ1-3,CASSPLPPSNSGNTIYF,TGTGCCAGCTCACCACTCCCCCCAAGCAACTCTGGAAACACCATATATTTT
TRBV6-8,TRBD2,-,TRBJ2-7,CASSLKGTSGAYEQYF,TGTGCCAGCAGCCTAAAGGGGACTAGCGGGGCCTACGAGCAGTACTTC
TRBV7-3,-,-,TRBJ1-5,CASSLRDSNQPQHF,TGTGCCAGCAGCTTACGAGATAGCAATCAGCCCCAGCATTTT
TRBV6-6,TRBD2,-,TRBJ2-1,CASRRREGPEQFF,TGTGCCAGCAGGCGGCGGGAGGGCCCTGAGCAGTTCTTC
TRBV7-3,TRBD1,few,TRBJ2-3,CASSPQGQGTDTQYF,TGTGCCAGCAGCCCCCAGGGACAGGGAACAGATACGCAGTATTTT
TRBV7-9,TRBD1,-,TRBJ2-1,CASSPGTGWTYNEQFF,TGTGCCAGCAGCCCCGGGACAGGGTGGACCTACAATGAGCAGTTCTTC
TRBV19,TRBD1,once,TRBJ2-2,CASSTRQGADTGELFF,TGTGCCAGTAGTACCCGACAGGGGGCGGACACCGGGGAGCTGTTTTTT
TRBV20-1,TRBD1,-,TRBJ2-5,CSAKGAETQYF,TGCAGTGCTAAGGGGGCAGAGACCCAGTACTTC
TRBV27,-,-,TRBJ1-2,CASSSAHRVGDYGYTF,TGTGCCAGCAGTTCGGCGCACCGGGTGGGGGACTATGGCTACACCTTC